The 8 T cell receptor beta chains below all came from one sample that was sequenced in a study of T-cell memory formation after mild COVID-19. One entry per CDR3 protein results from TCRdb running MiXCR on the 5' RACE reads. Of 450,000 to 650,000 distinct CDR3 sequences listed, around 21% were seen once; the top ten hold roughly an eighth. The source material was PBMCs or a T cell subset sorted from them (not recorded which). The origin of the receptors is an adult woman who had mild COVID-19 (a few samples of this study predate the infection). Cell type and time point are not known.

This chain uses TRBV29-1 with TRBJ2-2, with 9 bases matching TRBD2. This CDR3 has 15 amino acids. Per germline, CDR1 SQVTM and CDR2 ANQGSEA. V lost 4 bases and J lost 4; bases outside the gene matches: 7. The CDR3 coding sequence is TGCAGCGTTGTGTCGCTAGCGGGGCCCACCGGGGAGCTGTTTTTT. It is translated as CSVVSLAGPTGELFF.

CDR3 sequence reads: CAWRTGSGTEAFF. CDR3 DNA: TGTGCCTGGAGAACGGGGTCTGGCACTGAAGCTTTCTTT. The V and J genes are TRBV30 and TRBJ1-1, with D uncertain. This CDR3 comprises 13 residues. Germline V gives CDR1 GTSNPN, CDR2 SVGIG (reference sequence). V was pared by 3 bases and J by 4 bases, with 12 bases between.

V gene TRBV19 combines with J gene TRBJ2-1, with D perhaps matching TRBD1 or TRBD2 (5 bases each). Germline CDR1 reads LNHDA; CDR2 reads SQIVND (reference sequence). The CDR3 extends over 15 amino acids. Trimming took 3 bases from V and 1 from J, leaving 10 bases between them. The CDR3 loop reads CASSIEGTSYNEQFF. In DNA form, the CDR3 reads TGTGCCAGTAGTATCGAGGGGACGTCCTACAATGAGCAGTTCTTC.

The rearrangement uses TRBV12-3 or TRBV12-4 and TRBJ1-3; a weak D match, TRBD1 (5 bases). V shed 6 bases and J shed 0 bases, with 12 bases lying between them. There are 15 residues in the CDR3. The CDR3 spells CASSKGLISGNTIYF. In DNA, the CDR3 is TGTGCCAGCAGCAAGGGACTGATCTCTGGAAACACCATATATTTT.

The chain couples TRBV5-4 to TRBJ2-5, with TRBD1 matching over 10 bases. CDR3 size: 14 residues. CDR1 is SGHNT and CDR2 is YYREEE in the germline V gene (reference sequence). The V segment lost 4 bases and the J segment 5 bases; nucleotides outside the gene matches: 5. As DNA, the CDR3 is TGTGCCAGCAGCCGGGACAGGGGCTCGGAGACCCAGTACTTC. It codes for CASSRDRGSETQYF.

The DNA for the CDR3 is TGTGCCAGCAGCTTTGGACAAGCGAACACCGGGGAGCTGTTTTTT. Translation gives CASSFGQANTGELFF. The rearrangement uses TRBV5-4 and TRBJ2-2; TRBD1 is a possible D gene (5 bases). The CDR3 contains 15 residues. The germline gives CDR1 SGHNT, CDR2 YYREEE (reference sequence). The germline V and J ends were trimmed by 2 bases and 0 bases, with 8 bases remaining between them.

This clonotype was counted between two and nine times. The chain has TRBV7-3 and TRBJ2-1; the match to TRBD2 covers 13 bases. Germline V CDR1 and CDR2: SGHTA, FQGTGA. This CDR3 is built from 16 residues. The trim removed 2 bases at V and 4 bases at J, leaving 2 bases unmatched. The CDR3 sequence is CASSLWTSGSYNEQFF. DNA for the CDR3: TGTGCCAGCAGCTTATGGACTAGCGGGAGTTACAATGAGCAGTTCTTC.

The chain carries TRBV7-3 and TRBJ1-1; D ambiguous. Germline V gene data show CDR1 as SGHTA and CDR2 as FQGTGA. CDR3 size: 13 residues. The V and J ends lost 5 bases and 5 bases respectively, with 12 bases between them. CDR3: CASSPGGETEAFF. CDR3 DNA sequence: TGTGCCAGCAGCCCCGGCGGGGAAACTGAAGCTTTCTTT.